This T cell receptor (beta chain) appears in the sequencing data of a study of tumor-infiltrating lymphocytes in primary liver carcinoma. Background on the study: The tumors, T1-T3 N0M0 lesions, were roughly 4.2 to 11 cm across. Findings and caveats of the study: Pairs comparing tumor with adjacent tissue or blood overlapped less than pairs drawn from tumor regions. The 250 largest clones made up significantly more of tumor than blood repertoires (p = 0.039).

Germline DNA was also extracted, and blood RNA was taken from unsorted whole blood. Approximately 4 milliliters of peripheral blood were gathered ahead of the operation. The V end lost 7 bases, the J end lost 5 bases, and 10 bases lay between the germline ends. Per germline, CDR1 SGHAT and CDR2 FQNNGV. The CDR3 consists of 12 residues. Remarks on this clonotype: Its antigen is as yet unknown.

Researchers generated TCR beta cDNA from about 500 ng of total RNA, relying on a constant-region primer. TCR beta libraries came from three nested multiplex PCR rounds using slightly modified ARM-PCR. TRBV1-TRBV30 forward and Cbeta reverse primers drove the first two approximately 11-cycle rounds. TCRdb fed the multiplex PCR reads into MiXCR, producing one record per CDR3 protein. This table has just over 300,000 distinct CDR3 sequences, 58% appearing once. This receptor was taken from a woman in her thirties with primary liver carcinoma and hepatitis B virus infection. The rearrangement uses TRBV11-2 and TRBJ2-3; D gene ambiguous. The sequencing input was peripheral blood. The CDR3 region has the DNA TGTGCCAGCACCCCCCACAGAGATACGCAGTATTTT. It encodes CASTPHRDTQYF. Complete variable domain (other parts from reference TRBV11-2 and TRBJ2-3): EAGVAQSPRYKIIEKRQSVAFWCNPISGHATLYWYQQILGQGPKLLIQFQNNGVVDDSQLPKDRFSAERLKGVDSTLKIQPAKLEDSAVYLCASTPHRDTQYFGPGTRLTVL.